Sequencing of this T cell receptor beta chain was carried out in a study of T cell responses to AZD1222 COVID-19 vaccine. Profiled with immunoSEQ multiplex PCR; TCRdb holds only in-frame clones, not every one. Counted here are approximately 120,000 clones, roughly 86% occurring once; the ten biggest clones make up 5% to 7%. Findings of the study overall: Clonal diversity was possibly underestimated; the donors were predominantly white British and more often female.

Comment on this clone: The antigen is undetermined.

This receptor was identified in an adult who received the AZD1222 COVID-19 vaccine. Source: peripheral blood, taken 28 days after the second AZD1222 dose.

The CDR3 protein is CATGAGGPGETQYF. The DNA of the CDR3 is TGCGCCACCGGCGCGGGAGGGCCGGGGGAGACCCAGTACTTC. The chain has TRBV5-1 and TRBJ2-5, with 9 bases aligning to TRBD2. The V segment lost 9 bases and the J segment 5 bases; nucleotides outside the gene matches: 11. CDR1 is SGHRS, CDR2 YFSETQ, per germline. The CDR3 consists of 14 residues.